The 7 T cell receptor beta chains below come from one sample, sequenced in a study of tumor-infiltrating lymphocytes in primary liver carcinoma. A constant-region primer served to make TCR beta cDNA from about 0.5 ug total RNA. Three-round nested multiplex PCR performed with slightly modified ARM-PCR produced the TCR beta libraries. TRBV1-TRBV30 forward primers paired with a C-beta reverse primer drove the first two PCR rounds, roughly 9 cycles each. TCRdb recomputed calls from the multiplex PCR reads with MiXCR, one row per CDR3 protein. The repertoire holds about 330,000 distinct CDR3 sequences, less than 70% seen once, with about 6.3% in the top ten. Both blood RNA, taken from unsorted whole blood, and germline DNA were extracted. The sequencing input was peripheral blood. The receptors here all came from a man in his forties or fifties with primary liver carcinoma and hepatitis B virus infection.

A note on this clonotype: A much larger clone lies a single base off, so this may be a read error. The CDR3 region is CASRTGVRFIVSPFF. The CDR3 region has the DNA TGTGCCAGCAGGACCGGGGTTCGGTTCATAGTAAGTCCGTTCTTC. The chain couples TRBV6-2 or TRBV6-3 to TRBJ2-1, with D possibly TRBD2 on 5 matching bases. Deletions cut 6 bases from V and 15 bases from J, with 27 bases between. CDR1 is MNHEY, CDR2 SVGEGT, per germline. The CDR3 covers 15 residues.

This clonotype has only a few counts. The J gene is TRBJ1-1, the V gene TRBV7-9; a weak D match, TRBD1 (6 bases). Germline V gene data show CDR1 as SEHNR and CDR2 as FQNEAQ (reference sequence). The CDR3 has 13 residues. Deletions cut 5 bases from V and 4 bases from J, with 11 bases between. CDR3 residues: CASSQQGSTEAFF. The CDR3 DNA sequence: TGTGCCAGCAGCCAACAGGGTAGCACTGAAGCTTTCTTT.

The CDR3 sequence is CANIPGQGEQYF. The DNA of the CDR3 is TGTGCCAACATCCCAGGACAGGGCGAGCAGTACTTC. V gene TRBV11-2 combines with J gene TRBJ2-7; 8 bases align to TRBD1. The V segment lost 10 bases and the J segment 6 bases; nucleotides outside the gene matches: 8. Germline assignment: CDR1 SGHAT and CDR2 FQNNGV. The CDR3 is made up of 12 amino acids.

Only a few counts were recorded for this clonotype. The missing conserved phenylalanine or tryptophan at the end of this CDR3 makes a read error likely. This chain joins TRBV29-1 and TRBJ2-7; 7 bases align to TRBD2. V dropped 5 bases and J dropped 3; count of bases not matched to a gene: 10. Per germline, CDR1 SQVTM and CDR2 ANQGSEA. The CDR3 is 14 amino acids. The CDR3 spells CSVSGRTGGYEQYL. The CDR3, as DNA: TGCAGCGTTAGTGGGAGGACGGGGGGCTACGAGCAGTACCTC.

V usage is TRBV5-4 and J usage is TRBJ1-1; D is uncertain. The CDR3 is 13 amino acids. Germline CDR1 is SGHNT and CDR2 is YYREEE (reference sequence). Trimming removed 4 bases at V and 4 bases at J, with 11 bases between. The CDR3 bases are TGTGCCAGCAGCCTTGAGGTGAGCACTGAAGCTTTCTTT. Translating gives CASSLEVSTEAFF.

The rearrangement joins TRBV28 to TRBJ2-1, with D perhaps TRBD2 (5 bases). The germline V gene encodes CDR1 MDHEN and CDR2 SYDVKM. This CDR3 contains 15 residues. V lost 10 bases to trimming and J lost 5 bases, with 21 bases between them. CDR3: CAISLRTLANNEQFF. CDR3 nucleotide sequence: TGTGCCATATCTCTCCGGACTCTGGCGAACAATGAGCAGTTCTTC.

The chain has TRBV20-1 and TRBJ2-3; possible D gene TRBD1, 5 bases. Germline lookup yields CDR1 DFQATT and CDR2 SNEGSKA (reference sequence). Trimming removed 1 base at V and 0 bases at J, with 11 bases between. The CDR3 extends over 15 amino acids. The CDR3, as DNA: TGCAGTGCTAGAGCTCCAGGGTCGAGCACAGATACGCAGTATTTT. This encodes CSARAPGSSTDTQYF.